Listed here are 27 T cell receptor beta chains from one sample, sequenced in a study of shared clonotypes between healthy human individuals. Sequenced by immunoSEQ multiplex PCR; TCRdb stores in-frame clones only, minus some. The data contain about half a million clones, roughly four fifths of them singletons. The sequenced material came from PBMCs. These TCRs come from a woman aged 40 to 50 in good health. Some clones in this sample may be carry-over from other donors' samples.

This clone was detected once. The chain uses TRBV9 and TRBJ2-2; either TRBD1 or TRBD2 may supply D (5 bases each). Germline V gene data show CDR1 as SGDLS and CDR2 as YYNGEE. V was pared by 6 bases and J by 8 bases, with 17 bases between. CDR3 length equals 14 residues. The CDR3 DNA is TGTGCCAGCACCCCATTCGGGGCTCGAGGGGAGCTGTTTTTT. The encoded protein is CASTPFGARGELFF.

This clone was observed once. It is likely a read error: a sequence one base away is far more abundant. This sequence joins TRBV4-1 and TRBJ1-2; D might be TRBD1 (5 bases). Germline lookup yields CDR1 MGHRA and CDR2 YSYEKL. This CDR3 is 14 amino acids long. The CDR3 sequence is CASSQDRVGYGCTF. CDR3 bases: TGCGCCAGCAGCCAAGACAGGGTGGGCTATGGCTGCACCTTC.

As for this clone: This likely reflects a read error, since a far larger clone is one base away. The chain recombines TRBV6-4 with TRBJ2-2; no clear D gene. The germline V and J ends were trimmed by 6 bases and 3 bases, with 11 bases remaining between them. Germline lookup yields CDR1 MRHNA and CDR2 SNTAGT. The CDR3 is 14 amino acids. The CDR3 loop is CASSTPTDTGELFF. DNA for the CDR3: TGTGCCAGCAGCACACCGACTGACACCGGGGAGCTGTTTTTT.

This chain connects TRBV5-1 to TRBJ2-1; 13 nucleotides align to TRBD2. Germline values: CDR1 SGHRS, CDR2 YFSETQ. V shed 5 bases, J shed 6 bases, and the junction held 5 bases outside the gene matches. The CDR3 is 15 residues long. CDR3 protein: CASSLLAGGPNEQFF. Written as DNA, the CDR3 is TGCGCCAGCAGTTTACTAGCGGGAGGGCCCAATGAGCAGTTCTTC.

Of note for this clone: With a far larger clone one base away, a read error is the likely cause. The rearrangement links TRBV7-9 to TRBJ2-7; D is ambiguous. There are 13 residues in the CDR3. The germline CDR1 and CDR2 sequences are SEHNR and FQNEAQ (reference sequence). The CDR3 reads CASSSRGPYGQYF. The CDR3 nucleotides read TGTGCCAGCAGCTCCCGAGGACCCTACGGGCAGTACTTC. The whole variable domain, filled in from reference TRBV7-9 and TRBJ2-7, reads DTGVSQNPRHKITKRGQNVTFRCDPISEHNRLYWYRQTLGQGPEFLTYFQNEAQLEKSRLLSDRFSAERPKGSFSTLEIQRTEQGDSAMYLCASSSRGPYGQYFGPGTRLTVT.

The rearrangement uses TRBV9 and TRBJ1-4; D gene unclear. This CDR3 region has 14 residues. Germline CDR1 reads SGDLS; CDR2 reads YYNGEE. Between the trimmed V and J ends, which lost 3 bases and 4 bases, there was a span of 10 bases. CDR3 amino acids: CASSGTAYNEKLFF. The DNA of the CDR3 is TGTGCCAGCAGCGGAACGGCTTATAATGAAAAACTGTTTTTT.

The chain couples TRBV19 to TRBJ1-2, with D unresolved. Germline values: CDR1 LNHDA, CDR2 SQIVND (reference sequence). The V gene lost 7 bases and the J gene lost 4 bases, with 13 bases spanning the gap. There are 13 residues in the CDR3. Here the CDR3 DNA reads TGTGCCAGTACCGCAACAGCTAGCTATGGCTACACCTTC. This gives the protein CASTATASYGYTF.

V usage is TRBV7-2 and J usage is TRBJ1-1, with 10 bases matching TRBD1. The CDR3 runs 14 residues. V shed 5 bases and J 8 bases; nucleotides not matched to a gene: 8. CDR1 and CDR2 from the germline V gene are SGHTA and FQGNSA. The CDR3 sequence is CASSGRQGAGEAFF. CDR3 nucleotide sequence: TGTGCCAGCAGCGGACGACAGGGGGCTGGGGAAGCTTTCTTT.

Worth noting for this clone: A far larger clone lies a single base away; this is likely a read error. The same CDR3 can be traced to other DNA sequences in this sample. This chain uses TRBV7-9 with TRBJ2-7; tentative D call: TRBD2 (6 bases). In germline, CDR1 is SEHNR, CDR2 FQNEAQ (reference sequence). V lost 5 bases, J lost 6 bases, and 23 bases lay in between. This CDR3 comprises 16 residues. The CDR3: CASSQGLSGLRAEQYF. CDR3 sequence (DNA): TGTGCCAGCAGCCAGGGATTATCGGGACTCCGGGCCGAGCAGTACTTC. Together with reference TRBV7-9 and TRBJ2-7, the CDR3 gives the full variable domain: DTGVSQNPRHKITKRGQNVTFRCDPISEHNRLYWYRQTLGQGPEFLTYFQNEAQLEKSRLLSDRFSAERPKGSFSTLEIQRTEQGDSAMYLCASSQGLSGLRAEQYFGPGTRLTVT.

This clone was found a few times. The J gene is TRBJ2-1, the V gene TRBV4-3; no reliable D call. The CDR3 length is 13 residues. Trimming took 0 bases from V and 5 from J, leaving 5 bases between them. Germline assignment: CDR1 LGHNA and CDR2 YSLEER. In DNA form, the CDR3 reads TGCGCCAGCAGCCAAGATTGGGACAATGAGCAGTTCTTC. Its protein product is CASSQDWDNEQFF.

The J gene is TRBJ2-7, the V gene TRBV5-1; TRBD2 matches at 8 bases. After removal of 1 base from V and 3 bases from J, the junction contained 6 bases not matched to a gene. The CDR3 loop spans 15 amino acids. Per the germline V gene, CDR1 is SGHRS and CDR2 is YFSETQ. The CDR3 region is CASSLTTSDSYEQYF. The CDR3 DNA follows: TGCGCCAGCAGCTTGACGACTAGCGACAGCTACGAGCAGTACTTC.

A remark on this clone: A far larger clone is off by one base, so a read error is likely. The chain has TRBV30 and TRBJ2-2; the match to TRBD2 covers 8 bases. This CDR3 contains 14 residues. After removal of 7 bases from V and 5 bases from J, the junction contained 9 bases not matched to a gene. In germline, CDR1 is GTSNPN, CDR2 SVGIG (reference sequence). The CDR3: CASLRLARTGELFF. In DNA, the CDR3 is TGTGCCTCCCTCCGACTAGCGAGAACCGGGGAGCTGTTTTTT.

The chain joins TRBV5-8 to TRBJ1-1, with D maybe TRBD1 (6 bases). The CDR3 runs to 16 residues. CDR1 is SGHTS, CDR2 YDEGEE, per germline. V was cut by 2 bases and J by 0 bases, with 14 bases left in between. The CDR3 DNA is TGTGCCAGCAGCTTAGGATTCGGGGGCGTGAACACTGAAGCTTTCTTT. This encodes CASSLGFGGVNTEAFF.

This chain links TRBV19 with TRBJ1-5; no clear D gene. Germline-derived CDR1 and CDR2 are LNHDA and SQIVND (reference sequence). The CDR3 runs to 13 residues. V lost 0 bases and J 5 bases, leaving 5 bases between the germline ends. For the CDR3, the DNA is TGTGCCAGTAGTATAGAGGGTGATCAGCCCCAGCATTTT. Translation: CASSIEGDQPQHF.

The gene calls are TRBV7-9 and TRBJ2-7, with 7 positions matching TRBD1. V was pared by 7 bases and J by 3 bases, with 9 bases of the junction left unmatched. Per the germline V gene, CDR1 is SEHNR and CDR2 is FQNEAQ (reference sequence). The CDR3 consists of 14 residues. Written as DNA, the CDR3 is TGTGCCAGCACAACTTCGGGACAGAACTACGAGCAGTACTTC. Its protein product is CASTTSGQNYEQYF.

Ten or more counts support this clone. The rearrangement uses TRBV27 and TRBJ1-4, with D maybe TRBD1 (5 bases). The CDR3 runs 14 residues. Germline CDR1 is MNHEY and CDR2 is SMNVEV (reference sequence). Trimming stripped 0 bases from V and 7 bases from J, with 9 bases between. CDR3 amino acids: CASSLSWGGEKLFF. CDR3 coding DNA: TGTGCCAGCAGTTTATCATGGGGCGGTGAAAAACTGTTTTTT.

A word on this clone: A far more abundant clone sits one base away, making this likely a read error. The V call is TRBV5-6, the J call TRBJ1-1; perhaps TRBD1 as D (5 bases). The CDR3 is made up of 14 amino acids. Trimming left V 3 bases short and J 5 bases short, with 14 bases between. Germline-derived CDR1 and CDR2 are SGHDT and YYEEEE. This CDR3 reads CASSSWDGGTEAFF. The CDR3 DNA is TGTGCCAGCAGCTCATGGGACGGGGGAACTGAAGCTTTCTTT. The variable domain in full, with the rest retrieved from reference TRBV5-6 and TRBJ1-1, is DAGVTQSPTHLIKTRGQQVTLRCSPKSGHDTVSWYQQALGQGPQFIFQYYEEEERQRGNFPDRFSGHQFPNYSSELNVNALLLGDSALYLCASSSWDGGTEAFFGQGTRLTVV.

The genes are TRBV11-2 and TRBJ2-7, with D unclear. CDR3 size: 15 residues. CDR1 is SGHAT and CDR2 is FQNNGV in the germline V gene. Trimming cost V 5 bases and J 2 bases, with 16 bases left between them. The CDR3 here is CASSPLRVVAYEQYF. CDR3 DNA: TGTGCCAGCAGCCCTCTCCGGGTGGTAGCCTACGAGCAGTACTTC. The whole variable domain, filled in from reference TRBV11-2 and TRBJ2-7, reads EAGVAQSPRYKIIEKRQSVAFWCNPISGHATLYWYQQILGQGPKLLIQFQNNGVVDDSQLPKDRFSAERLKGVDSTLKIQPAKLEDSAVYLCASSPLRVVAYEQYFGPGTRLTVT.

The rearrangement uses TRBV4-2 and TRBJ2-5; no firm D call. There are 13 residues in the CDR3. The V end lost 3 bases, the J end lost 5 bases, and 10 bases lay between the germline ends. CDR1 is LGHNA and CDR2 is YNFKEQ in the germline V gene. The CDR3 bases are TGTGCCAGCAGCCAGAAGCTATACGAGACCCAGTACTTC. This encodes CASSQKLYETQYF.

The chain carries TRBV28 and TRBJ2-7; 7 nucleotides match TRBD1. The CDR3 extends over 16 amino acids. Germline assignment: CDR1 MDHEN and CDR2 SYDVKM. V was pared by 5 bases and J by 1 base, with 11 bases of the junction left unmatched. The chain's CDR3 is CASSLQGPILSYEQYF. CDR3 sequence (DNA): TGTGCCAGCAGTCTACAGGGGCCTATACTTTCCTACGAGCAGTACTTC.

A few counts support this clone. The chain is built from TRBV28 and TRBJ2-2; TRBD2 agrees at 10 bases. There are 15 residues in the CDR3. V shed 6 bases, J shed 2 bases, and the junction held 3 bases outside the gene matches. Per the germline V gene, CDR1 is MDHEN and CDR2 is SYDVKM. Written as DNA, the CDR3 is TGTGCCAGCAGCGCTAGCGGGAGTAACACCGGGGAGCTGTTTTTT. This encodes CASSASGSNTGELFF.

The chain links TRBV15 to TRBJ1-5, with D unclear. Trimming stripped 0 bases from V and 2 bases from J, with 8 bases between. CDR3 length: 15 amino acids. The germline V gene has CDR1 LNHNV and CDR2 YYDKDF (reference sequence). The CDR3 loop is CATSRDSGRNQPQHF. The CDR3, as DNA: TGTGCCACCAGCAGAGATAGCGGGCGCAATCAGCCCCAGCATTTT.

The CDR3 is CASSPRGGAIYEQYF. The CDR3 nucleotides are TGTGCCAGCAGTCCCCGGGGAGGGGCGATCTACGAGCAGTACTTC. The chain has TRBV27 and TRBJ2-7, with 7 bases fitting TRBD2. Germline CDR1 and CDR2: MNHEY and SMNVEV (reference sequence). Losses at the gene ends were 5 bases for V and 3 bases for J; bases not matched to a gene: 10. This CDR3 region has 15 residues.

This clone was detected once. The chain is built from TRBV18 and TRBJ2-5; possibly TRBD1 for D (6 bases). Trimming cost V 2 bases and J 11 bases, with 21 bases left between them. Germline CDR1 and CDR2: KGHSH and LQKENI. The CDR3 is 15 amino acids. CDR3 loop: CASSPKADSSIDQYF. CDR3 in DNA: TGTGCCAGCTCACCAAAGGCGGACAGTAGCATCGATCAGTACTTC.

With respect to this clone: This likely reflects a read error, since a far larger clone is one base away. V usage is TRBV4-3 and J usage is TRBJ2-7, with TRBD1 as a possible D gene (5 bases). V dropped 3 bases and J dropped 3 bases, with 15 bases sitting between them. The CDR3 loop spans 15 amino acids. Germline V lookup: CDR1 LGHNA, CDR2 YSLEER. CDR3 in amino acids: CASSHEVGRVYEQYF. Written as DNA, the CDR3 is TGCGCCAGCAGCCACGAAGTTGGCAGGGTCTACGAGCAGTACTTC.

With regard to this clone: Just one base apart from a much larger clone, this may be a read error. The rearrangement uses TRBV7-9 and TRBJ2-7; TRBD1 aligns across 7 bases. In germline, CDR1 is SEHNR, CDR2 FQNEAQ (reference sequence). The CDR3 covers 15 residues. CDR3 DNA: TGTGCCAGCAGCTTAGAAGTGGGCAGGGGGTACGAGCAGTACTTT. Translated, it gives CASSLEVGRGYEQYF.

Regarding this clone: A much larger clone differs from this one at a single base, so this may be a read error. CDR3 loop: CASSLGTYYEQYF. The CDR3 DNA reads TGTGCCAGCAGCTTAGGGACATACTACGAGCAGTACTTC. The V gene is TRBV11-2, the J gene TRBJ2-7, with TRBD1 as a possible D gene (5 bases). V gave up 1 base and J gave up 3 bases, with 7 bases separating them. CDR3 size: 13 residues. Germline CDR1 reads SGHAT; CDR2 reads FQNNGV.